The subject of this entry is one TCR beta chain. The target of this receptor is not known. The record has no base qualities; no much larger clone is one base away. The CDR3 sequence holds 13 residues, the cysteine and phenylalanine included. Only the CDR3 portion is preserved as DNA: 39 bases, with reading frame beginning at the first base. Relative to germline, V is 3 bases shorter and J is 0 bases shorter, with 3 bases between their ends. CDR1 and CDR2 are read off the germline V gene as MRHNA and SNTAGT. This record belongs to a study of shared clonotypes between healthy human individuals (dated by TCRdb to about 2020). Broadly, across the study: Two women and a few men aged 18 to 49 years were included in the cohort. For each donor, CD4 naive and CD4 memory were each run on three plates, CD8 naive on two plates, and CD8 memory on one plate. To estimate repertoire size and how much clonotypes are shared between individuals, the study performed deep sequencing of blood TCR repertoires from a handful of healthy adults. Libraries were prepared and TCR repertoires were sequenced by different laboratories using diverse techniques, in order to increase sequencing depth and limit assay-specific biases. Between about 0.85 and 8.9 billion PBMCs per donor were obtained by leukapheresis. Broad study findings and their caveats: Compared with non-shared clonotypes, clonotypes shared by all four sorted-subset donors had higher generation probabilities. Sampling was limited to blood, and TCR repertoires in tissue likely differ from TCR repertoires in blood. Estimated clonotype richness was generally larger for naive than for memory subsets. When a handful of donors were compared, the shared fraction of clonotypes was about 5% for naive CD4, more than 3% for naive CD8, about 2.5% for memory CD4, and 0.4% for memory CD8. Pairwise subsampling indicated that sequencing depth was expected to affect the degree of clonotype sharing among donors. The genetic and exposure-history diversity represented was limited by the small number of donors. Incomplete sequencing was indicated by rarefaction of sorted-subset datasets, despite the large sequencing depth.

Using the deep immunoSEQ assay, multiplex PCR amplified TCR CDR3 regions from genomic DNA. Extracted genomic DNA from each cell subset was distributed evenly across all wells of several immunoSEQ 96-well plates, and each plate was treated as a replicate. For sorted subsets, 200 ng of genomic DNA, equivalent to roughly 30,000 T cell genomes, went into each replicate PCR. The purified libraries were quantified using a Qubit 3.0 fluorometer, sized with a Bioanalyzer 2100, and then quantified again using the KAPA Library Quantification kit. Every immunoSEQ 96-well plate was sequenced on a separate single-read 150-cycle Illumina NextSeq 550 flow cell. On the authors' methods: Because only junctional sequences without quality scores were contained in the immunoSEQ output, filtering matching that applied to full-length reads could not be performed. To assign V/J genes and CDR3, sequences were annotated against IMGT germline references using PyIR, a Python wrapper for IgBLAST v1.9. Reads with weak V/J assignments (E-value above 1e-6), missing CDR3, stop codons, out-of-frame junctions, or ambiguous translated residues were removed. A V3J clonotype was defined by an identical inferred V gene, J gene, and CDR3 amino acid sequence. Percentage overlap between repertoires was computed as shared unique clonotypes divided by the size of the smaller repertoire. Three approaches were used to assess repertoire richness: RTK rarefaction, the Chao1 estimator, and Recon v2.1 estimates of unobserved clonotypes. For all TCRbeta clonotypes obtained by the gDNA method from a few donors, generation probabilities were computed with OLGA. Not all clones reach the TCRdb copy of this immuneACCESS table, which keeps in-frame sequences only. Checked studies attribute under half of the gap to unresolved V genes and leave the rest unexplained. D and trimming come from the DNA, and the V and J calls and clone size come from that table. Counted in this sample were some 1,900,000 clones; approximately 94% of them appeared once. The leading ten clones occupy under 1.5% of the sample.

CD8 naive samples were obtained by positive selection for CCR7 among CD45RO-negative cells, yielding a CD45RA+CCR7+ population from which TemRA cells were excluded. Donors were healthy HIV-negative adults with no recently reported acute infections or vaccinations. Only Caucasian adults living in Nashville, Tennessee, USA were represented among the donors. Blood was collected by leukapheresis, and PBMCs were isolated by Ficoll-Histopaque density gradient centrifugation and then cryopreserved in liquid nitrogen vapor phase. Analytical flow cytometry was used to check the purity and quantity of each magnetically sorted T cell population. From each sorted fraction, genomic DNA was isolated and quantified by UV absorbance on a Nanodrop 2000c.

The source material was naive CD8+ T cells sorted from blood. The cell subset or site label here, explained by the study, means: CD45RA+CCR7+. The V and J segments used are TRBV6-4 and TRBJ1-3, with no D gene named confidently. The clonotype was recovered from a man between 18 and 35 years old in good health. In nucleotides, the sequence is TGTGCCAGCAGTGAAGGCTCTGGAAACACCATATATTTT. The resulting protein is CASSEGSGNTIYF.